The source of this T cell receptor beta chain is a study of cytomegalovirus exposure and HLA in healthy donors listed by TCRdb under 2017. Study-level background: An earlier analysis of under 600 of the donors reported roughly 300 Gb of sequence data and roughly 110 million unique TCR beta sequences from roughly 200 million T cells. Among about 400 genotyped donors of the cohort, an average of around 220,000 unique TCR beta nucleotide sequences was sequenced per donor, of which 15% to 20% were non-productive. To study patterns of TCR occurrence, a later analysis re-analyzed previously published TCR beta repertoires from 500 to 850 donors and added high-resolution HLA genotyping. In a later genetic analysis, genome-wide SNP genotypes for about three fifths of the roughly 670 donors were used, and that subset was treated as a discovery cohort. About five DR-DQ haplotypes were treated as single units for association and clustering because of strong linkage in the cohort. Both class I and class II loci were covered by HLA typing, at four-digit resolution. Every discovery cohort repertoire had been produced on one sequencing platform. Typing coverage varied by locus: roughly 629-630 donors for A, B, C, DRB1 and DQB1; roughly 560 for DQA1; more than 600 for DPA1; approximately 490 for DPB1. The T cell repertoires of some 700 subjects were profiled by immunosequencing and related to cytomegalovirus serostatus. The study aimed to test whether signatures of past pathogen exposure could be identified by cataloging public T cell receptors. In addition to the first cohort of approximately 650 subjects, a separate validation cohort of approximately 110 different subjects was used. Roughly 290 gigabases of sequencing data and around 80 million unique TCR sequences made up an early release that covered 500 to 700 HLA-typed donors. Donor age, sex, ethnicity and CMV serostatus were collected together with the repertoire data. To predict cytomegalovirus infection status, the study brought together high-throughput TCR immunosequencing, statistical association of individual TCRs with disease status, and machine learning. Rather than drawing on any new phenotypic data, the later analysis identified candidate immune exposures from TCR beta sequences and the way those sequences occurred across donors. To decide whether each TCR beta V gene segment behaved as functional or pseudogenic, an earlier analysis of approximately 600 of the donors relied on high-throughput TCR beta sequencing. Of the roughly 400 genotyped donors, around 81% fell in the genetic ancestry cluster associated with self-reported Caucasian donors.

V is trimmed back by 2 bases and J by 7 bases, and the junction contains 10 bases that no gene match accounts for. As encoded in the germline V gene, CDR1 is LGHNA while CDR2 is YNFKEQ. Its CDR3 holds 16 amino acids, cysteine through phenylalanine. Of the read, only the CDR3 DNA is kept; its 48 bases are in frame from base 1. The cohort consisted of some 670 healthy bone marrow donors. At the time of sampling, every cohort member was nominally healthy, though immune exposures that went unrecorded were likely present. The donor was CMV seronegative and belonged to the group of 352 seronegative cohort members. A peripheral blood sample was provided by each donor, and peripheral blood mononuclear cells were used for TCR beta sequencing. The Qiagen DNeasy Blood Extraction Kit was used to extract genomic DNA from the blood cell samples. The protocol used for the library was the immunoSEQ multiplex PCR assay. The multiplex PCR relied on a mix of 60 forward primers for TCR Vbeta segments and 13 reverse primers for TCR Jbeta segments. The CDR3 region of rearranged TCR beta genes was amplified from genomic DNA with a multiplex PCR assay. Amplified TCR beta libraries were sequenced as 87-base-pair reads on the Illumina HiSeq System. The authors' pipeline ran thus. A later analysis counted tens of millions of unique TCR beta chains across the 670 or so repertoires, and around 9.9 million of these chains were shared by at least two donors. To remove PCR and sequencing errors, raw reads were error-corrected and collapsed into unique sequences using a nearest-neighbor algorithm that merged closely related sequences. To assign V, D and J gene segments, CDR3 sequences were aligned to IMGT reference sequences. For a sequence to be retained, a match of at least six nucleotides to both a V gene segment and a J gene segment was required. Rearrangements were classified as productive when the CDR3 lacked stop codons and remained in frame with V and J, and all other rearrangements were classified as non-productive. Following IMGT convention, CDR3 was defined as the stretch from the second conserved V-encoded cysteine to the conserved J-encoded phenylalanine. The earlier analysis of 500 to 600 of the donors excluded sequences that lacked an unambiguous match to a single V gene segment. An earlier analysis of almost 600 of the donors classified V segments as functional when productive rearrangements were above 56.7% and as segregating when the standard deviation between donors was above 5%. A statistical classification framework was built to diagnose cytomegalovirus status from the catalog of TCR beta chain sequences. V and J gene assignment, in a later analysis, came from comparing TCR nucleotide sequences with IMGT/GENE-DB human TR gene sequences. Using the TCRdist pipeline, a later analysis assigned CDR3 sequences along with most-parsimonious VDJ recombination scenarios. A later analysis defined each TCR beta chain by its CDR3 amino acid sequence plus V-gene family, and excluded reads lacking a unique V-gene family. A later analysis removed 592 highly shared, low-generation-probability nucleotide sequences to deal with suspected cross-contamination and a sequencing artifact. A later analysis calculated a clonal expansion index for each public chain from normalized within-repertoire ranks of inferred template counts. Generation probabilities in a later analysis came from a VDJ recombination model fitted to out-of-frame rearrangements, and those results were checked against IGoR. In a later analysis, hypergeometric tests were used to score TCR-TCR, TCR-HLA and TCR-CMV co-occurrence, with a repertoire-size bias correction applied to TCR pairs. False discovery rates were estimated in a later analysis by permuting HLA or CMV assignments 20 times. In a later analysis, co-occurring TCRs were grouped using DBSCAN, with TCRdist sequence similarity added in when clustering inside HLA-allele-positive subsets. Repertoires with fewer than 30,000 or more than 120,000 public chains, plus five repertoires with anomalous nucleotide sharing, were excluded from co-occurrence clustering. Held by TCRdb, this immuneACCESS table contains in-frame sequences only and omits some clones. Under half of the omission traces to an unresolved V gene where checked; the cause of the rest is unknown. V and J calls and clone size come straight from that table; D and trimming were deduced from the DNA. Recorded for this sample are 170,000 or so clones; approximately 86% of them occurred a single time. About 2% of the sample lies in the top ten.

This clone has only a few counts. Which antigen it targets is not known. One base away there is no much larger clone; base qualities are not given. Study-level results and caveats: When HLA alleles, especially DR and DQ, strongly co-occurred, TCR associations were difficult to assign to individual alleles. A later analysis associated about 17,000 TCR beta sequences with specific HLA alleles at a false discovery rate of 0.05. A further reported finding was that TCR beta sequences accurately predicted the HLA-A and HLA-B alleles for most subjects in the first cohort. The 87-base-pair reads could not distinguish some IMGT-functional V segments, including TRBV6-2 and TRBV6-3, so those segments were excluded. Roughly uniform sequencing depth across donors was assumed in presence/absence analyses, although this assumption may not hold. The sequencing pipeline was judged likely to have produced a cluster of highly shared sequence variants as a technical artifact. In an earlier analysis of under 600 of the donors, most TCR beta V segments were observed in productive rearrangements about 87% or about 30% of the time, broadly matching IMGT annotations. The earlier analysis of around 600 of the donors excluded fewer than 20 rarely observed V segments, including chromosome 9 orphons, because counts were too low. A few of the identified cytomegalovirus-associated TCR beta chains were confirmed in vitro to be specific for cytomegalovirus antigens. In a later analysis, TCR association rates were found to vary across HLA loci, with the most associated TCRs seen for DRB1 alleles and the fewest for HLA-C alleles. In both the original and validation cohorts, the classifier was reported to diagnose cytomegalovirus status with high specificity and sensitivity. In a later analysis, several top co-occurrence clusters were reported to appear linked to parvovirus B19, influenza, CMV and Epstein-Barr virus. A later genetic analysis reported fewer N-insertions in productive TCRs among donors in an Asian-associated ancestry cluster than the roughly 620-donor mean. Only TCR beta chains were sequenced in this cohort, and the absence of alpha or paired-chain data limited detectable features. Compared with equally common non-associated chains, HLA-associated TCR beta chains in a later analysis were more clonally expanded and had lower generation probabilities. While some public TCRs were present in many individuals, most TCR sequences turned up only very rarely across donors. The study listed 164 TCR beta chains as associated with cytomegalovirus. CMV serostatus was the only immune exposure information available for the cohort. The authors suggested that the approach could potentially be generalized to other disease states and immunological phenotypes. Linkage disequilibrium might explain the correlated functional status among segregating V segments, but an unknown experimental factor could not be excluded. A later analysis found that most CMV-associated TCR beta chains appeared HLA-restricted, with HLA associations seemingly driven largely by CMV exposure. Because HLA typing was unavailable for some donors at each locus, only the typed subset was used in association tests. An association between a missense DCLRE1C variant and V-gene and J-gene trimming of TCR beta chains was found in a later genetic analysis and replicated in an independent cohort.

The origin of this receptor is a woman under 30 in good health and CMV-seronegative. Sequenced material: PBMCs. The chain is encoded by TRBV4-2 joined to TRBJ2-2; TRBD2 aligns with 7 central bases. For the CDR3, the sequence is CASSQSGTIEGGELFF. In nucleotides, the sequence is TGTGCCAGCAGCCAAAGCGGGACGATCGAGGGCGGGGAGCTGTTTTTT.